This T cell receptor beta chain was retrieved from a study of neurological immune-mediated disorders. This clonotype was seen many times. As for the cDNA, it was generated by 5'RACE with 10-nucleotide random UMIs. In each sequencing run, over 170 million TCR-beta sequences were generated from 15-18 subjects. Using its own MiXCR run on the 5' RACE reads, TCRdb lists one record per CDR3 protein. The sample has about 36,000 distinct CDR3 sequences, 10% seen once. The study built unsorted libraries from 2 million PBMCs kept at -80 C. The germline V gene has CDR1 SGHRS and CDR2 YFSETQ. There are 12 residues in the CDR3. Trimming removed 2 bases at V and 10 bases at J, with 13 bases between.

This chain joins TRBV5-1 and TRBJ2-7, with D possibly TRBD2 on 6 matching bases. This clonotype originated in a woman in her 30s with HTLV-1-associated myelopathy (HAM/TSP). Sequenced input: PBMCs. The CDR3 is CASSFPEGRQYF. Here the CDR3 DNA reads TGCGCCAGCAGCTTCCCGGAGGGACGACAGTACTTC.